This T cell receptor beta chain was captured in a study of memory CD4+ T cells and cytomegalovirus serostatus. Remarks on this clone: Antigen: not known.

General study results and limits: CD4+ memory repertoires contained 67 of 164 reported CMV TCRbeta sequences. Median bootstrapped AUC for CMV status was about 0.96 originally, 0.9 to 0.93 US-trained.

Sequenced by immunoSEQ multiplex PCR; TCRdb stores in-frame clones only, minus some. This table holds 30,000 to 40,000 clones, less than 80% found once. V lost 8 bases, J lost 4 bases, and 13 bases stayed unmatched. The CDR3 sequence is 16 residues long. The germline V gene encodes CDR1 SEHNR and CDR2 FQNEAQ (reference sequence). Single viable CD3+CD4+CD8-CD45RO+ cells were sorted as the memory CD4+ T cells. Total CD4+ T cells were enriched by CD4 positive selection. V and J are TRBV7-9 and TRBJ2-1; 8 nucleotides line up with TRBD2. This receptor was obtained from an adult in good health and CMV-seropositive. The source material was memory CD4+ T cells from blood. CDR3 sequence reads: CASRSGSSGSYNEQFF. Written as DNA, the CDR3 is TGTGCCAGCCGCTCGGGGTCCAGCGGGAGTTACAATGAGCAGTTCTTC.